The 23 T cell receptor beta chains given below trace back to one sample, sequenced in a study of blood T cell repertoires in COVID-19. Sequenced by immunoSEQ multiplex PCR; TCRdb stores in-frame clones only, minus some. In the table there are fewer than 350,000 clones, less than 90% of which are singletons. Material: peripheral blood. These receptor sequences come from a young woman with COVID-19, enrolled during active disease.

The chain combines TRBV28 with TRBJ1-2; no definite D call. CDR1 is MDHEN, CDR2 SYDVKM, per germline. Trimming took off 7 bases at V and 2 bases at J, with 8 bases between the two ends. CDR3 size: 12 residues. This CDR3 reads CASMTGNYGYTF. CDR3 DNA: TGTGCCAGCATGACGGGGAACTATGGCTACACCTTC.

The chain employs TRBV5-4 and TRBJ2-3; 7 bases agree with TRBD2. J was trimmed by 8 bases and V by 2 bases; bases with no gene match: 5. The CDR3 spans 13 residues. Per the germline V gene, CDR1 is SGHNT and CDR2 is YYREEE (reference sequence). In nucleotides, the CDR3 is TGTGCCAGCAGCTTCGCGGGGGATAGTACGCAGTATTTT. Protein sequence: CASSFAGDSTQYF.

The rearrangement links TRBV27 to TRBJ2-7; 8 bases match TRBD2. Germline assignment: CDR1 MNHEY and CDR2 SMNVEV (reference sequence). The ends lost 7 bases at V and 1 base at J; junction bases unmatched: 9. The CDR3 extends over 15 amino acids. The DNA for the CDR3 is TGTGCCAGCACAAGCGGGGGTACAGGATCCTACGAGCAGTACTTC. It is translated as CASTSGGTGSYEQYF.

The gene calls are TRBV5-5 and TRBJ1-2; D is perhaps TRBD1 (6 bases). Deletions cut 4 bases from V and 8 bases from J, with 21 bases between. CDR3 length: 15 residues. Looked up from germline, CDR1 is SGHKS and CDR2 is YYEKEE (reference sequence). CDR3 protein: CASSGYIPGQGGYTF. In nucleotides, the CDR3 is TGTGCCAGCAGCGGATACATTCCGGGACAAGGGGGCTACACCTTC.

The rearrangement links TRBV28 to TRBJ1-5; D ambiguous. V was shortened by 2 bases and J by 8 bases, with 4 bases between the two germline ends. The CDR3 runs 11 residues. Germline loops: CDR1 MDHEN, CDR2 SYDVKM. For the CDR3, the DNA is TGTGCCAGCAGTTTAACTGAGCCCCAGCATTTT. Protein product: CASSLTEPQHF.

The chain links TRBV5-1 to TRBJ2-7, with 9 bases fitting TRBD1. Germline V lookup: CDR1 SGHRS, CDR2 YFSETQ. J lost 3 bases, V lost 1 base, and 2 bases had no gene match. This CDR3 is built from 14 residues. The CDR3 region has the DNA TGCGCCAGCAGCTTGTCGGGACAGGGCTACGAGCAGTACTTC. It translates to CASSLSGQGYEQYF.

The CDR3 sequence is CASSQPRGGTEAFF. In DNA, the CDR3 is TGTGCCAGCAGCCAACCGAGGGGAGGCACTGAAGCTTTCTTT. The chain links TRBV3-1 (or the pseudogene TRBV3-2) to TRBJ1-1; D perhaps matches TRBD1 (5 bases). Germline assignment: CDR1 LGHDT and CDR2 YNNKEL (reference sequence). The CDR3 totals 14 residues. V lost 2 bases and J 4 bases, leaving 11 bases between the germline ends.

This rearrangement joins TRBV25-1 to TRBJ2-5, with a weak D call TRBD1 (6 bases). V lost 2 bases and J 6 bases, leaving 7 bases between the germline ends. The germline gives CDR1 MGHDK, CDR2 SYGVNS. This CDR3 has 12 residues. The CDR3, as DNA: TGTGCCAGCAGTGAACAGGGGCAGACCCAGTACTTC. The encoded protein is CASSEQGQTQYF. The variable domain in full, completed from reference TRBV25-1 and TRBJ2-5, reads EADIYQTPRYLVIGTGKKITLECSQTMGHDKMYWYQQDPGMELHLIHYSYGVNSTEKGDLSSESTVSRIRTEHFPLTLESARPSHTSQYLCASSEQGQTQYFGPGTRLLVL.

The chain is built from TRBV24-1 and TRBJ2-2; 7 bases fit TRBD1. After removal of 0 bases from V and 4 bases from J, the junction contained 10 bases not matched to a gene. The CDR3 spans 18 residues. Per the germline V gene, CDR1 is KGHDR and CDR2 is SFDVKD. CDR3 in amino acids: CATSDLRYSGGSTGELFF. As DNA, the CDR3 is TGTGCCACCAGTGATTTGCGATATTCAGGGGGAAGCACCGGGGAGCTGTTTTTT.

The chain recombines TRBV6-1 with TRBJ2-1; D is perhaps TRBD1 (6 bases). This CDR3 contains 15 residues. V dropped 2 bases and J dropped 4 bases, with 12 bases sitting between them. CDR1 MNHNS and CDR2 SASEGT come from the germline V gene. CDR3 in DNA: TGTGCCAGCAGTGAAACCCGACAGGTTTACAATGAGCAGTTCTTC. Amino acids: CASSETRQVYNEQFF.

The chain joins TRBV19 to TRBJ1-3, with 8 bases aligning to TRBD1. The CDR3 has 16 residues. J lost 0 bases, V lost 2 bases, and 3 bases had no gene match. Germline CDR1 is LNHDA and CDR2 is SQIVND (reference sequence). CDR3 region: CASSIQGARSGNTIYF. As DNA, the CDR3 is TGTGCCAGTAGTATACAGGGGGCTCGCTCTGGAAACACCATATATTTT.

The rearrangement joins TRBV19 to TRBJ1-1; D perhaps matches TRBD1 (6 bases). Per the germline V gene, CDR1 is LNHDA and CDR2 is SQIVND (reference sequence). Trimming cost V 3 bases and J 5 bases, with 13 bases left between them. The CDR3 consists of 14 residues. CDR3 sequence: CASSMGGRGTEAFF. CDR3 DNA: TGTGCCAGTAGTATGGGGGGGAGGGGGACTGAAGCTTTCTTT.

This clone was seen once. V usage is TRBV7-7 and J usage is TRBJ2-2; no definite D call. The ends were cut back, 7 bases at V and 8 bases at J, with 20 bases in the middle. CDR1 is SSHAT, CDR2 FNYEAQ, per germline (reference sequence). This CDR3 is 15 amino acids long. CDR3 DNA: TGTGCCAGCACCTCTCAGGTCACGAAGACGGGGGAGCTGTTTTTT. Protein: CASTSQVTKTGELFF.

The CDR3 sequence: CASSPRTGKGTSTDTQYF. CDR3 DNA sequence: TGTGCCAGCAGCCCCCGGACAGGGAAGGGTACTAGCACAGATACGCAGTATTTT. The chain employs TRBV9 and TRBJ2-3; 8 bases match TRBD1. CDR3 length: 18 residues. Germline CDR1 is SGDLS and CDR2 is YYNGEE. Trimming removed 4 bases from V and 0 bases from J; junction bases left unmatched: 13.

The J gene is TRBJ2-1, the V gene TRBV19; TRBD1 matches 11 bases. This CDR3 comprises 14 residues. V was pared by 3 bases and J by 9 bases, with 4 bases of the junction left unmatched. Germline values: CDR1 LNHDA, CDR2 SQIVND (reference sequence). The CDR3 reads CASSIRDRGFEQFF. In nucleotides, the CDR3 is TGTGCCAGTAGTATCCGGGACAGGGGGTTTGAGCAGTTCTTC.

The chain employs TRBV7-2 and TRBJ2-2, with 9 bases fitting TRBD1. This CDR3 is built from 15 residues. Germline V gene sequence: CDR1 SGHTA, CDR2 FQGNSA. Germline trimming cut 3 bases from V and 4 bases from J; bases unmatched to any gene: 3. CDR3 sequence: CASSFRQGGTGELFF. CDR3 sequence (DNA): TGTGCCAGCAGCTTTCGACAGGGGGGCACCGGGGAGCTGTTTTTT.

The chain is built from TRBV28 and TRBJ2-7; D uncertain. Deletions cut 8 bases from V and 3 bases from J, with 17 bases between. This CDR3 comprises 14 residues. The germline V gene has CDR1 MDHEN and CDR2 SYDVKM. The CDR3 spells CASLALGLSYEQYF. DNA of the CDR3: TGTGCCAGCCTTGCCCTGGGCCTGAGCTACGAGCAGTACTTC.

The J gene is TRBJ2-7, the V gene TRBV6-1; tentative D call: TRBD1 (6 bases). The CDR3 is 16 amino acids. The V end was cut by 2 bases, the J end by 4 bases, with 18 bases between. Per the germline V gene, CDR1 is MNHNS and CDR2 is SASEGT. CDR3 protein: CASSERTDPILYEQYF. The CDR3 bases are TGTGCCAGCAGTGAAAGGACAGACCCCATTTTATACGAGCAGTACTTC.

The chain recombines TRBV6-6 with TRBJ2-7; 7 bases line up with TRBD1. Germline CDR1 is MNHNY and CDR2 is SVGAGI (reference sequence). Trimming at V came to 1 base and at J to 6 bases, leaving 9 bases not matched to a gene. The CDR3 runs to 15 residues. The CDR3 DNA sequence: TGTGCCAGCAGTTACTACGGGAAGGGGGCAGGCGAGCAGTACTTC. Its translation is CASSYYGKGAGEQYF.

The chain joins TRBV5-6 to TRBJ2-7; tentatively, D is TRBD2 (6 bases). The CDR3 has 13 amino acids. The V end was cut by 4 bases, the J end by 3 bases, with 11 bases between. CDR1 is SGHDT, CDR2 YYEEEE, per germline. As DNA, the CDR3 is TGTGCCAGCAGCCCCCGGGGGTTCTACGAGCAGTACTTC. Its protein is CASSPRGFYEQYF.

The chain employs TRBV18 and TRBJ1-5, with TRBD1 as a possible D gene (5 bases). With 2 bases removed from V and 5 bases from J, the gap between germline ends came to 16 bases. Germline V gene sequence: CDR1 KGHSH, CDR2 LQKENI. The CDR3 sequence is 16 residues long. The CDR3 DNA reads TGTGCCAGCTCACCAGCCAAGGCAGGGCGGTATCAGCCCCAGCATTTT. It yields the protein CASSPAKAGRYQPQHF.

Written as DNA, the CDR3 is TGCGCCAGCAGCTTGACAGGGCGTGGAAATGAGCAGTTCTTC. Its translation is CASSLTGRGNEQFF. The chain has TRBV5-1 and TRBJ2-1, with D possibly TRBD1 on 6 matching bases. CDR1 and CDR2 (germline): SGHRS, YFSETQ. CDR3 length: 14 amino acids. V was trimmed by 1 base and J by 7 bases, leaving 12 bases between them.

This chain connects TRBV5-1 to TRBJ1-4; TRBD1 matches 11 bases. CDR3 length: 14 amino acids. Germline CDR1 reads SGHRS; CDR2 reads YFSETQ. The ends lost 4 bases at V and 8 bases at J; junction bases unmatched: 4. For the CDR3, the DNA is TGCGCCAGCAGCGGACAGGGGGCTGGCGAAAAACTGTTTTTT. Translated, it gives CASSGQGAGEKLFF.